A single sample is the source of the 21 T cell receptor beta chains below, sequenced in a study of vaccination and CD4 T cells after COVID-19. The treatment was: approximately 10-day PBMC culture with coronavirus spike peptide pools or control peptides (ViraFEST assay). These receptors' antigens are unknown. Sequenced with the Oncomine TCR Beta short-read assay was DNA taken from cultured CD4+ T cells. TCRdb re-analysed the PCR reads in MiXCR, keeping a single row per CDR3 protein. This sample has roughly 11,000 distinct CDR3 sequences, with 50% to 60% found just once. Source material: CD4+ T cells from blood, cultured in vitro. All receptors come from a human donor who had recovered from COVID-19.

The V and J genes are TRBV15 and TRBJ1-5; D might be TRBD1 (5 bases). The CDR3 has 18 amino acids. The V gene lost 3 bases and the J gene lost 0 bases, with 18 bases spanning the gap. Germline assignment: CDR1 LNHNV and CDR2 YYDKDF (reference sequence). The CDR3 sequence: CATSSPISARGSNQPQHF. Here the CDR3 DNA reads TGTGCCACCAGCAGCCCTATTTCCGCGAGGGGTAGCAATCAGCCCCAGCATTTT.

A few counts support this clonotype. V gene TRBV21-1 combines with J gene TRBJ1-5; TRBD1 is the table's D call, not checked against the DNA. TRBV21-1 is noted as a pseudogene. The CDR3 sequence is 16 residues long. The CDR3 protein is CASSKEAGVSNQPQHF. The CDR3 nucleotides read TGTGCCAGCAGCAAAGAGGCAGGGGTTAGCAATCAGCCCCAGCATTTT.

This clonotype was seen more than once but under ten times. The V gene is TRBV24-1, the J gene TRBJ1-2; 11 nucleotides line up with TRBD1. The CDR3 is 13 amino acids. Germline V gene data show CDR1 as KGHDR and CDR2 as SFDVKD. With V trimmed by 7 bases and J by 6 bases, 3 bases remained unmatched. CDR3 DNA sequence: TGTGCCACCAGGGACAGGGGGCATAATGGCTACACCTTC. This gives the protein CATRDRGHNGYTF.

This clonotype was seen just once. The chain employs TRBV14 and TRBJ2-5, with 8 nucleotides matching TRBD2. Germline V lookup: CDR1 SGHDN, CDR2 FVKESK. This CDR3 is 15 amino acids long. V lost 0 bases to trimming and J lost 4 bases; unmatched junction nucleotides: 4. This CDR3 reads CASSQESTSGETQYF. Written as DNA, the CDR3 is TGTGCCAGCAGCCAAGAATCAACTAGCGGAGAGACCCAGTACTTC. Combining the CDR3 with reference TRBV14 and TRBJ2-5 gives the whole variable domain EAGVTQFPSHSVIEKGQTVTLRCDPISGHDNLYWYRRVMGKEIKFLLHFVKESKQDESGMPNNRFLAERTGGTYSTLKVQPAELEDSGVYFCASSQESTSGETQYFGPGTRLLVL.

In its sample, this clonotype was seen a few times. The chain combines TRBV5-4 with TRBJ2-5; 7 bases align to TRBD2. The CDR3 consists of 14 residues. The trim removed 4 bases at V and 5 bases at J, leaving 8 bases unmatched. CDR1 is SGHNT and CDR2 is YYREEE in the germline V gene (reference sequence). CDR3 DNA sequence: TGTGCCAGCAGCCCCAGGATGGGAGGGGAGACCCAGTACTTC. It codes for CASSPRMGGETQYF.

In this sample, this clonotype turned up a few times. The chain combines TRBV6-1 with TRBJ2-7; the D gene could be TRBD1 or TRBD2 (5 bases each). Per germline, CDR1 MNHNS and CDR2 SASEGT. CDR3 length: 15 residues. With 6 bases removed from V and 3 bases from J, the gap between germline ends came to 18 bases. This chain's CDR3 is CASRLSRDGGYEQYF. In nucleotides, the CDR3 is TGTGCCAGCAGATTAAGTCGGGATGGGGGCTACGAGCAGTACTTC.

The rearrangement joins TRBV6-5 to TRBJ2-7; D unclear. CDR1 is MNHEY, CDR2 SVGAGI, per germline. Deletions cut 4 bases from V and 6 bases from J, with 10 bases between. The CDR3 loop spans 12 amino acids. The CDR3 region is CASSSILSEQYF. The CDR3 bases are TGTGCCAGCAGTTCTATTCTCTCCGAGCAGTACTTC.

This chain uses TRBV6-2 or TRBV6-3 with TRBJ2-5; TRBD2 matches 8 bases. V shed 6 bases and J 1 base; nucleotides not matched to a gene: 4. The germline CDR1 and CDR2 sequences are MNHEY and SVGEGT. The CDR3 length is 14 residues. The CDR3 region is CASSATSGQETQYF. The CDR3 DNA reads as TGTGCCAGCAGCGCAACTAGCGGCCAAGAGACCCAGTACTTC.

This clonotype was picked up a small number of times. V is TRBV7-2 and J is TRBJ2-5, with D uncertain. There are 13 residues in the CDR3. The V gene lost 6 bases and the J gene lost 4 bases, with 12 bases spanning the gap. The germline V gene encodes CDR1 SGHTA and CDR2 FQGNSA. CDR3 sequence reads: CASSSPPRETQYF. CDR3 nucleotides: TGTGCCAGCAGTTCCCCCCCTAGAGAGACCCAGTACTTC.

The DNA for the CDR3 is TGTGCCACCAGCGACTACGGGACAGGGAAAAATACGCAGTATTTT. The encoded protein is CATSDYGTGKNTQYF. The V call is TRBV15, the J call TRBJ2-3, with 9 bases aligning to TRBD1. V lost 5 bases, J lost 7 bases, and 10 bases stayed unmatched. The CDR3 is made up of 15 amino acids. CDR1 is LNHNV, CDR2 YYDKDF, per germline (reference sequence).

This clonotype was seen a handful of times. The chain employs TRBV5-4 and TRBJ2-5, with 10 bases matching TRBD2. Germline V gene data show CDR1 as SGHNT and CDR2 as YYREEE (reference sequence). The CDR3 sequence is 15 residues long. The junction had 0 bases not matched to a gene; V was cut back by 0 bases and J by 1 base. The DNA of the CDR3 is TGTGCCAGCAGCTTGGGGACTAGCGGCCAAGAGACCCAGTACTTC. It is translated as CASSLGTSGQETQYF.

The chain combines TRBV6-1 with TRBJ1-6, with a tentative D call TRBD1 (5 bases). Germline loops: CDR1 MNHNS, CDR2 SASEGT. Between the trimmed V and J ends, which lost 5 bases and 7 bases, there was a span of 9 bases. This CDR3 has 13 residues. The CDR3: CASSRQTNSPLHF. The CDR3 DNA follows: TGTGCCAGCAGTCGACAGACGAATTCACCCCTCCACTTT.

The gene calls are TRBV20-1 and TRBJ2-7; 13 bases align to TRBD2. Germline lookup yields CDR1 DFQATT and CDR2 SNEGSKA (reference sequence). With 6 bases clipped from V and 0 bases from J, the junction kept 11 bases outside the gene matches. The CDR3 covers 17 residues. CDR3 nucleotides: TGCAGTGCAGTGGGACTAGCGGGGACACAGTTCTCCTACGAGCAGTACTTC. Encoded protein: CSAVGLAGTQFSYEQYF.

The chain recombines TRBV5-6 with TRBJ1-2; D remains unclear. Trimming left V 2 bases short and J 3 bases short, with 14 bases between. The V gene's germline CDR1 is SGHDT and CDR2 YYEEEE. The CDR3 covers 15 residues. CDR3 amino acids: CASSLPGSAHYGYTF. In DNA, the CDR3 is TGTGCCAGCAGCTTACCGGGATCAGCCCACTATGGCTACACCTTC.

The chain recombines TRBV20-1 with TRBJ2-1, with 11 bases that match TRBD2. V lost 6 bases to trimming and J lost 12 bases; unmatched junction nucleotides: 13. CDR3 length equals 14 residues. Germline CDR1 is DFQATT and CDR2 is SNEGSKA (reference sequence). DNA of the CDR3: TGCAGTGCGCTACTAGCGGGAGCCCACATCGGGCAGTTCTTC. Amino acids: CSALLAGAHIGQFF.

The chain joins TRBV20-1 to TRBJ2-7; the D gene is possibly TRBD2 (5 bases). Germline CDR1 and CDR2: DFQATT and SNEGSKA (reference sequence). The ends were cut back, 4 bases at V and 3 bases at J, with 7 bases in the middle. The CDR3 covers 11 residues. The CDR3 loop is CSATRDYEQYF. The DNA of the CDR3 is TGCAGTGCTACTCGGGACTACGAGCAGTACTTC.

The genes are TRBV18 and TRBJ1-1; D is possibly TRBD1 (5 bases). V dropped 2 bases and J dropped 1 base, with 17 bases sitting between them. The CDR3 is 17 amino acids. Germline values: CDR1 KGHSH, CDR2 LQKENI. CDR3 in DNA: TGTGCCAGCTCACCATTGGGGACGGGCAGATGGAACACTGAAGCTTTCTTT. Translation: CASSPLGTGRWNTEAFF.

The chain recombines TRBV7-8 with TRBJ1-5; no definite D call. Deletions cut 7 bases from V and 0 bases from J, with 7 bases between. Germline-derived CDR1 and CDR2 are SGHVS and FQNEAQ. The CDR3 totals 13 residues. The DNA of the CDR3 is TGTGCCAGCAAGAAGGGTAGCAATCAGCCCCAGCATTTT. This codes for CASKKGSNQPQHF.

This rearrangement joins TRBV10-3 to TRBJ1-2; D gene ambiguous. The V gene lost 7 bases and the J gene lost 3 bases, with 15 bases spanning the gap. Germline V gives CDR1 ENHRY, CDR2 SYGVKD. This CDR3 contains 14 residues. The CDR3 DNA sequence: TGTGCCATCAACCCGGACGGAACTCACTATGGCTACACCTTC. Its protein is CAINPDGTHYGYTF.

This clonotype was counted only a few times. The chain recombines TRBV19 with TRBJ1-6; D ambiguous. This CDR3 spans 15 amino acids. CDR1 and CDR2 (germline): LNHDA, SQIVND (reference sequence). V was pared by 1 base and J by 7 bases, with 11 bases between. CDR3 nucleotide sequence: TGTGCCAGTAGTATAGGTGGGGAGAGGAATTCACCCCTCCACTTT. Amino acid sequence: CASSIGGERNSPLHF.

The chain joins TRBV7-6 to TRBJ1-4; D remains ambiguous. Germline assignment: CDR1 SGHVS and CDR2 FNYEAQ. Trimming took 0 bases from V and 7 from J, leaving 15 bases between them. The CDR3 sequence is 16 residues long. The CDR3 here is CASSLALGDVGEKLFF. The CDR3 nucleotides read TGTGCCAGCAGCTTAGCGCTCGGGGATGTCGGTGAAAAACTGTTTTTT.